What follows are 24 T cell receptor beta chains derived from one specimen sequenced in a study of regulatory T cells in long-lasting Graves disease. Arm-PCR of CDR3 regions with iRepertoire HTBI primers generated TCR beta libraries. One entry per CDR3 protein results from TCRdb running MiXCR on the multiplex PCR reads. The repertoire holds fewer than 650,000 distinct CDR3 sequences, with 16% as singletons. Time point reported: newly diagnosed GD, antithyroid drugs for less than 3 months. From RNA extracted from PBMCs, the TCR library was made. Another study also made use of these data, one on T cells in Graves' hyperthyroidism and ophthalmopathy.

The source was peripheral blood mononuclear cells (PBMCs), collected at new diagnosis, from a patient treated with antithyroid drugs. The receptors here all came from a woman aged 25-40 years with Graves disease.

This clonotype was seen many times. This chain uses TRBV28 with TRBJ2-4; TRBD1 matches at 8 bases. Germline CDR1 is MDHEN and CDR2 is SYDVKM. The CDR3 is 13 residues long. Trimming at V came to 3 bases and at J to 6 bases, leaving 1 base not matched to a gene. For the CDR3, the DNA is TGTGCCAGCAGTTTTCAGGGGGCAAACATTCAGTACTTC. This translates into CASSFQGANIQYF.

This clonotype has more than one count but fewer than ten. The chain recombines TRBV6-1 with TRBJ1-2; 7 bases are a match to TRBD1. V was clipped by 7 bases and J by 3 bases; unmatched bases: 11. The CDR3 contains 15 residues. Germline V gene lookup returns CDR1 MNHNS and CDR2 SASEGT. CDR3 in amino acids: CASITRDSSYYGYTF. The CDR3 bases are TGTGCCAGCATCACGAGGGACAGCAGCTACTATGGCTACACCTTC.

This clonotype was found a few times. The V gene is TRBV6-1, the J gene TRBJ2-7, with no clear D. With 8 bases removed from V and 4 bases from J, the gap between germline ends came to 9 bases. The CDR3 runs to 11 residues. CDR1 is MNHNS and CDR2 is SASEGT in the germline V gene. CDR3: CASLLAYEQYF. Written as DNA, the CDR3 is TGTGCCAGCCTATTGGCTTACGAGCAGTACTTC.

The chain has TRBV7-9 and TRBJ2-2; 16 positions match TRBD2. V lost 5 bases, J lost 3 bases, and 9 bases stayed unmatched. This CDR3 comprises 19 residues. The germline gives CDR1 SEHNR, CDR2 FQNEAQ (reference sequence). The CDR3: CASSPGTSGRARDTGELFF. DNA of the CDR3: TGTGCCAGCAGCCCGGGGACTAGCGGGAGGGCCCGGGACACCGGGGAGCTGTTTTTT.

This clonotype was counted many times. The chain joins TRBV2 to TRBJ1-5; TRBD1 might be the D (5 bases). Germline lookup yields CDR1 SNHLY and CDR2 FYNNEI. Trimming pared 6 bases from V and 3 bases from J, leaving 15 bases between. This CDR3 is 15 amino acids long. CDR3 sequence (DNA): TGTGCCAGCAGGGGGCAGGGTTCCCCCAATCAGCCCCAGCATTTT. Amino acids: CASRGQGSPNQPQHF.

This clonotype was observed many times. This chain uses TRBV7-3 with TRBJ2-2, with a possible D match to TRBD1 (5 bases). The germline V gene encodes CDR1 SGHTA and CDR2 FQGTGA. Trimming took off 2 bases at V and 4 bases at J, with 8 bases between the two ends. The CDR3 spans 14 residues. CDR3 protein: CASSLSTGTGELFF. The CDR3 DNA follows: TGTGCCAGCAGCTTATCCACAGGCACCGGGGAGCTGTTTTTT.

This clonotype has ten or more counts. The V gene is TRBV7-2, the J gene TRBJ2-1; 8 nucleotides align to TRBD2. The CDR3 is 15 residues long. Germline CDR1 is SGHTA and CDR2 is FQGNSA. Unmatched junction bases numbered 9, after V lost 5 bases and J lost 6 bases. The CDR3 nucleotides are TGTGCCAGCAGCCCGTCGGGAGGGCCAAGCAATGAGCAGTTCTTC. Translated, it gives CASSPSGGPSNEQFF. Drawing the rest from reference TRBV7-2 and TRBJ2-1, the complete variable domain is GAGVSQSPSNKVTEKGKDVELRCDPISGHTALYWYRQSLGQGLEFLIYFQGNSAPDKSGLPSDRFSAERTGGSVSTLTIQRTQQEDSAVYLCASSPSGGPSNEQFFGPGTRLTVL.

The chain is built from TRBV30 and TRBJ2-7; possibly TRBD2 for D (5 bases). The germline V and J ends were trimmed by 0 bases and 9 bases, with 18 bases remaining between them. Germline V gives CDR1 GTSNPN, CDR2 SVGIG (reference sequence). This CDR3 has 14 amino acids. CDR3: CAWSVEGFWSVQYF. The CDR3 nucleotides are TGTGCCTGGAGTGTAGAGGGTTTTTGGTCAGTGCAGTACTTC.

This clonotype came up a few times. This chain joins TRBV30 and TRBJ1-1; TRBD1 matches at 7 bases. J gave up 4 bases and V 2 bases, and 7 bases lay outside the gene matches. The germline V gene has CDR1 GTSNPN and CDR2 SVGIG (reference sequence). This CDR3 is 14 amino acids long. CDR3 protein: CAWSTKTGTTEAFF. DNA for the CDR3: TGTGCCTGGAGTACGAAGACAGGGACCACTGAAGCTTTCTTT.

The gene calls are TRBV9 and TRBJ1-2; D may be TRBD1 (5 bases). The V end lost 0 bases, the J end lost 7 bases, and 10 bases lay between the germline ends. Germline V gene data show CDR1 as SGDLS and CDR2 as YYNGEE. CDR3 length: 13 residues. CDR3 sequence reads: CASSVDPQGGYTF. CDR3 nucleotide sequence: TGTGCCAGCAGCGTAGACCCCCAGGGTGGCTACACCTTC.

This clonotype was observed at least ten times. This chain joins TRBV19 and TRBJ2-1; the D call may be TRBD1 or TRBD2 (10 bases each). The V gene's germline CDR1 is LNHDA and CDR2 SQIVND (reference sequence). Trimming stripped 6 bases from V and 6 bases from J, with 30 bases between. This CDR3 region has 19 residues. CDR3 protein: CASSLRDRGSSGRLNEQFF. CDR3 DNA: TGTGCCAGTAGCTTAAGGGACAGGGGTTCTAGCGGGAGACTCAATGAGCAGTTCTTC.

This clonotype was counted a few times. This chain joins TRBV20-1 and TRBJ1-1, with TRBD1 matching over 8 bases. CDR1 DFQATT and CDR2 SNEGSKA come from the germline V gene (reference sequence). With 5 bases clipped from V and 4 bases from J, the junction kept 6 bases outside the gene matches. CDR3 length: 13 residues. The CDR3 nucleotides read TGCAGTGCTGGGACAGGTCTGGGCACTGAAGCTTTCTTT. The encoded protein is CSAGTGLGTEAFF.

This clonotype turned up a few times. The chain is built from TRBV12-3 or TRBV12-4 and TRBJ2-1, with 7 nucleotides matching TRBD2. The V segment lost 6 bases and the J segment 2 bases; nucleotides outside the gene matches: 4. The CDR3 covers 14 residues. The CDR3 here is CASRKREAYNEQFF. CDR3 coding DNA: TGTGCCAGCAGGAAGCGGGAAGCCTACAATGAGCAGTTCTTC.

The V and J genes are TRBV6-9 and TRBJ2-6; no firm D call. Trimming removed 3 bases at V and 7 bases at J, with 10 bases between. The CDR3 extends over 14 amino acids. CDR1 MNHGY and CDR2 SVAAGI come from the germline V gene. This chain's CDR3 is CASSYPPSANVLTF. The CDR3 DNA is TGTGCCAGCAGTTACCCCCCGTCAGCCAACGTCCTGACTTTC.

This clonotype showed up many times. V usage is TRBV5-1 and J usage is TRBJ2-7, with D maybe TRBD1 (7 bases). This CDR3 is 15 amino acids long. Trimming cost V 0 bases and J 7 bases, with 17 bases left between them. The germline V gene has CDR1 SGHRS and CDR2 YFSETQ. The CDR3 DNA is TGCGCCAGCAGCTTGGATTATATGACAGGGAGGGAGCAGTACTTC. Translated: CASSLDYMTGREQYF.

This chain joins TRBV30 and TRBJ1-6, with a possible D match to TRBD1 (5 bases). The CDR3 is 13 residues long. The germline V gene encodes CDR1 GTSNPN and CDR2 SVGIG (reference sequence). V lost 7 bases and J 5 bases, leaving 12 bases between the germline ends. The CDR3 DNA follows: TGTGCCTTGACAGTCATAAATAATTCACCCCTCCACTTT. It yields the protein CALTVINNSPLHF.

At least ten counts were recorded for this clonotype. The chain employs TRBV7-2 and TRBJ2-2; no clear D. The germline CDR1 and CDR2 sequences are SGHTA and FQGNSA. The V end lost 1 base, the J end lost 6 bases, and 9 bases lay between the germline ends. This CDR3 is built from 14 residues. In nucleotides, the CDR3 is TGTGCCAGCAGCTTAGTAGCAAGCGCCGGGGAGCTGTTTTTT. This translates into CASSLVASAGELFF. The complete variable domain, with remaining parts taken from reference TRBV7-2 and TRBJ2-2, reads GAGVSQSPSNKVTEKGKDVELRCDPISGHTALYWYRQSLGQGLEFLIYFQGNSAPDKSGLPSDRFSAERTGGSVSTLTIQRTQQEDSAVYLCASSLVASAGELFFGEGSRLTVL.

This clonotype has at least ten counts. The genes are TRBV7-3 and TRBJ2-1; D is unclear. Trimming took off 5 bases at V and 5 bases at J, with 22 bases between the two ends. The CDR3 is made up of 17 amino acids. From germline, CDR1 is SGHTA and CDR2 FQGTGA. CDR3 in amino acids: CASSPSYASLGHNEQFF. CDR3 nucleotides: TGTGCCAGCAGCCCATCCTACGCTAGTCTCGGTCACAATGAGCAGTTCTTC.

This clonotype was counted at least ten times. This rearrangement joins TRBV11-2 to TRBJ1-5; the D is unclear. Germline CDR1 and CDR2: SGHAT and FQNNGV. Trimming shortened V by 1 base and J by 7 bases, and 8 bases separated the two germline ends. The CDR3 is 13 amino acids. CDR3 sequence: CASSLAYEQPQHF. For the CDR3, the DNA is TGTGCCAGCAGCTTAGCATACGAACAGCCCCAGCATTTT.

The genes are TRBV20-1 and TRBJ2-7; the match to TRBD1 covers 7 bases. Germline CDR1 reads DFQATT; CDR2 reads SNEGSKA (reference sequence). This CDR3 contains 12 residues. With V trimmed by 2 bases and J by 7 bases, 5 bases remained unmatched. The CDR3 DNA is TGCAGTGCTAGATCCAGGGGGTGGGAGCAGTACTTC. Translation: CSARSRGWEQYF.

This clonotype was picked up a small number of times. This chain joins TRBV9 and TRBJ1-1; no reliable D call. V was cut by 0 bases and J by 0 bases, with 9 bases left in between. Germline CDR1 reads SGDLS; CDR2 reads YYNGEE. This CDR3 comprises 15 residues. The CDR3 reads CASSVDWGMNTEAFF. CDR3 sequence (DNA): TGTGCCAGCAGCGTAGATTGGGGAATGAACACTGAAGCTTTCTTT. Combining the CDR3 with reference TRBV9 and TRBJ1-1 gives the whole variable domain DSGVTQTPKHLITATGQRVTLRCSPRSGDLSVYWYQQSLDQGLQFLIQYYNGEERAKGNILERFSAQQFPDLHSELNLSSLELGDSALYFCASSVDWGMNTEAFFGQGTRLTVV.

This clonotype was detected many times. CDR3 nucleotides: TGTGCCAGCAGCCCCCACCCAGACAGCTACGAGCAGTACTTC. Translated: CASSPHPDSYEQYF. V is TRBV11-2 and J is TRBJ2-7, with D possibly being TRBD1 (5 bases). The germline V gene has CDR1 SGHAT and CDR2 FQNNGV. This CDR3 has 14 residues. The V end was cut by 5 bases, the J end by 3 bases, with 14 bases between.

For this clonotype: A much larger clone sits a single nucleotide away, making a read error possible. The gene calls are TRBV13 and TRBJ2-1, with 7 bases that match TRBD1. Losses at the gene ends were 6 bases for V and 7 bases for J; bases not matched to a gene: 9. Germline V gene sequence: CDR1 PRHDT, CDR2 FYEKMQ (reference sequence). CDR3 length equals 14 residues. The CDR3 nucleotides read TGTGCCAGCAGAATGGGACAGAGTAGGAATGAGCAGTTCTTC. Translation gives CASRMGQSRNEQFF.

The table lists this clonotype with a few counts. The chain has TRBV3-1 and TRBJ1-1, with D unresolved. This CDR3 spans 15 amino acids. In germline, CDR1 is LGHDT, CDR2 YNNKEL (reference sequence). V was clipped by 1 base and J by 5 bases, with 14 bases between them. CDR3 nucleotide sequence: TGTGCCAGCAGCCAAGTTTCGGGCGCGGAGACTGAAGCTTTCTTT. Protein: CASSQVSGAETEAFF.